Listed here are 25 T cell receptor beta chains from one sample, sequenced in a study of blood T cell repertoires in COVID-19. Clones were sequenced by immunoSEQ multiplex PCR, and TCRdb holds only the in-frame ones, with some missing. The sample lists 250,000 to 300,000 clones, roughly 88% occurring once. The sequenced sample was PBMCs or T cells enriched from blood (not recorded which). The receptors here all came from a young woman who had recovered from COVID-19.

The chain is built from TRBV27 and TRBJ2-4; the D gene is possibly TRBD2 (7 bases). CDR1 and CDR2 from the germline V gene are MNHEY and SMNVEV (reference sequence). The CDR3 covers 15 residues. V was trimmed by 6 bases and J by 5 bases, leaving 17 bases between them. CDR3 residues: CASSINRGAENIQYF. CDR3 nucleotides: TGTGCCAGCAGCATTAACCGGGGGGCGGAAAACATTCAGTACTTC.

The chain recombines TRBV5-1 with TRBJ1-2; D remains unclear. CDR1 and CDR2 from the germline V gene are SGHRS and YFSETQ. The CDR3 sequence is 13 residues long. V gave up 4 bases and J gave up 1 base, with 8 bases separating them. The CDR3 DNA reads TGCGCCAGCAGCCCCGGGAATAACTATGGCTACACCTTC. Translated: CASSPGNNYGYTF.

This CDR3 reads CASSDRTVNQPQHF. In DNA, the CDR3 is TGTGCCAGCAGTGATAGGACAGTAAATCAGCCCCAGCATTTT. This chain joins TRBV2 and TRBJ1-5; possibly TRBD1 for D (6 bases). V lost 3 bases to trimming and J lost 4 bases, with 10 bases between them. CDR1 is SNHLY and CDR2 is FYNNEI in the germline V gene. The CDR3 has 14 residues. The full variable domain, completed using reference TRBV2 and TRBJ1-5, is EPEVTQTPSHQVTQMGQEVILRCVPISNHLYFYWYRQILGQKVEFLVSFYNNEISEKSEIFDDQFSVERPDGSNFTLKIRSTKLEDSAMYFCASSDRTVNQPQHFGDGTRLSIL.

V is TRBV7-3 and J is TRBJ1-1; 7 bases align to TRBD1. In germline, CDR1 is SGHTA, CDR2 FQGTGA. Unmatched junction bases numbered 18, after V lost 5 bases and J lost 6 bases. The CDR3 is 17 amino acids. The CDR3, as DNA: TGTGCCAGCAGCCCACACGGAGGGGGCCTAAGATTGTCTGAAGCTTTCTTT. Its translation is CASSPHGGGLRLSEAFF.

V and J are TRBV3-1 (or the pseudogene TRBV3-2) and TRBJ1-3, with a possible D match to TRBD1 (5 bases). The CDR3 is made up of 17 amino acids. Per germline, CDR1 LGHDT and CDR2 YNNKEL (reference sequence). V gave up 0 bases and J gave up 9 bases, with 21 bases separating them. As DNA, the CDR3 is TGTGCCAGCAGCCAAGAAGGGCAGCGTGTGGCTGGGGCCACCATATATTTT. It is translated as CASSQEGQRVAGATIYF.

The V gene is TRBV19, the J gene TRBJ2-3; the match to TRBD2 covers 7 bases. V was clipped by 2 bases and J by 2 bases; unmatched bases: 7. The length of the CDR3 is 16 residues. Germline CDR1 and CDR2: LNHDA and SQIVND (reference sequence). The CDR3: CASSIISSGVTDTQYF. For the CDR3, the DNA is TGTGCCAGTAGTATAATATCGAGCGGGGTCACAGATACGCAGTATTTT.

J is TRBJ1-5 and V is TRBV18; D unresolved. The germline CDR1 and CDR2 sequences are KGHSH and LQKENI. This CDR3 is 19 amino acids long. The ends were cut back, 2 bases at V and 4 bases at J, with 24 bases in the middle. The CDR3 sequence is CASSPVGPGSGLKNQPQHF. CDR3 in DNA: TGTGCCAGCTCACCAGTTGGTCCAGGTAGTGGGTTAAAAAATCAGCCCCAGCATTTT.

The chain carries TRBV9 and TRBJ1-2; 7 bases are shared with TRBD1. The germline gives CDR1 SGDLS, CDR2 YYNGEE. V lost 7 bases to trimming and J lost 7 bases; unmatched junction nucleotides: 7. The CDR3 runs 12 residues. The CDR3 protein is CASRDRVAGYTF. CDR3 nucleotide sequence: TGTGCCAGCCGTGACAGGGTGGCTGGCTACACCTTC.

This chain uses TRBV12-2 with TRBJ1-5; the D segment call TRBD1 is taken from the table without a DNA check. TRBV12-2 is labeled a pseudogene. The CDR3 is 18 residues long. As DNA, the CDR3 is TGTGCAAGTCGCTTAGCCCCGGGTTCGGACAGGGGTCATCCGCCCCAGCATTTT. Protein sequence: CASRLAPGSDRGHPPQHF.

This rearrangement joins TRBV7-8 to TRBJ2-7, with TRBD2 matching over 8 bases. CDR1 is SGHVS and CDR2 is FQNEAQ in the germline V gene. V was clipped by 5 bases and J by 3 bases; unmatched bases: 12. The CDR3 is made up of 16 amino acids. In DNA form, the CDR3 reads TGTGCCAGCAGCCAGGAGCCCGGGACTAGTCTCTACGAGCAGTACTTC. Protein: CASSQEPGTSLYEQYF. Based on the CDR3 plus reference TRBV7-8 and TRBJ2-7, the full variable domain is GAGVSQSPRYKVAKRGQDVALRCDPISGHVSLFWYQQALGQGPEFLTYFQNEAQLDKSGLPSDRFFAERPEGSVSTLKIQRTQQEDSAVYLCASSQEPGTSLYEQYFGPGTRLTVT.

The genes are TRBV6-5 and TRBJ1-2; D perhaps matches TRBD1 (6 bases). This CDR3 has 15 residues. V was trimmed by 6 bases and J by 2 bases, leaving 16 bases between them. Germline V gene lookup returns CDR1 MNHEY and CDR2 SVGAGI. This CDR3 reads CASSPLGGGNYGYTF. CDR3 DNA: TGTGCCAGCAGCCCCCTGGGGGGGGGCAACTATGGCTACACCTTC.

Points on this clone: The same CDR3 arises from other DNA sequences in this sample as well. The genes are TRBV27 and TRBJ1-5; unclear D gene. The V and J ends lost 5 bases and 1 base respectively, with 12 bases between them. CDR3 length equals 15 residues. Germline CDR1 reads MNHEY; CDR2 reads SMNVEV (reference sequence). This chain's CDR3 is CASSLGRGSNQPQHF. The DNA of the CDR3 is TGTGCCAGCAGTCTAGGGCGGGGAAGCAATCAGCCCCAGCATTTT.

The chain has TRBV4-1 and TRBJ2-5, with TRBD1 matching 9 bases. The CDR3 is made up of 16 amino acids. The trim removed 1 base at V and 11 bases at J, leaving 14 bases unmatched. CDR1 is MGHRA, CDR2 YSYEKL, per germline. CDR3: CASSQGLIQGAKEQYF. The CDR3, as DNA: TGCGCCAGCAGCCAAGGGTTGATACAGGGGGCTAAAGAGCAGTACTTC.

J is TRBJ1-1 and V is TRBV30; 7 nucleotides align to TRBD1. Germline assignment: CDR1 GTSNPN and CDR2 SVGIG (reference sequence). V lost 5 bases to trimming and J lost 5 bases; unmatched junction nucleotides: 5. The CDR3 totals 12 residues. CDR3: CAWDRVMTEAFF. In DNA, the CDR3 is TGTGCCTGGGACAGGGTTATGACTGAAGCTTTCTTT.

The V call is TRBV7-3, the J call TRBJ2-3, with TRBD1 as a possible D gene (7 bases). The germline gives CDR1 SGHTA, CDR2 FQGTGA. There are 15 residues in the CDR3. V was pared by 5 bases and J by 0 bases, with 12 bases between. This CDR3 is CASSQQGRSTDTQYF. The CDR3 DNA follows: TGTGCCAGCAGCCAACAGGGGAGGAGCACAGATACGCAGTATTTT.

The chain couples TRBV9 to TRBJ2-1; TRBD2 matches at 11 bases. The CDR3 spans 15 residues. The ends lost 2 bases at V and 8 bases at J; junction bases unmatched: 6. Per germline, CDR1 SGDLS and CDR2 YYNGEE. In nucleotides, the CDR3 is TGTGCCAGCAGCGTGAGACTAGCGGGAACTGATGAGCAGTTCTTC. Its translation is CASSVRLAGTDEQFF.

The rearrangement joins TRBV18 to TRBJ2-3; TRBD1 aligns across 9 bases. From germline, CDR1 is KGHSH and CDR2 LQKENI. This CDR3 is 17 amino acids long. V lost 3 bases and J lost 5; bases outside the gene matches: 12. Here the CDR3 DNA reads TGTGCCAGCTCACCTCTGCCACAGGGGGCACTACAAGATACGCAGTATTTT. This encodes CASSPLPQGALQDTQYF.

Only one count was recorded for this clone. V is TRBV5-4 and J is TRBJ2-7; TRBD2 aligns across 12 bases. The V gene end was trimmed by 3 bases and the J gene end by 5 bases; junction bases not matched to a gene: 3. This CDR3 has 14 amino acids. Germline CDR1 SGHNT, CDR2 YYREEE (reference sequence). CDR3 in DNA: TGTGCCAGCAGCTGGGGACTAGCGGGTGACGAGCAGTACTTC. It specifies CASSWGLAGDEQYF.

The chain uses TRBV19 and TRBJ2-3; TRBD2 aligns across 8 bases. Trimming removed 3 bases from V and 5 bases from J; junction bases left unmatched: 4. The CDR3 is made up of 14 amino acids. Per germline, CDR1 LNHDA and CDR2 SQIVND (reference sequence). As DNA, the CDR3 is TGTGCCAGTAGTATGCGGGGGGCGGTAGATACGCAGTATTTT. Its translation is CASSMRGAVDTQYF.

A word on this clone: The sample has other DNA sequences that encode this CDR3 too. The chain combines TRBV12-3 or TRBV12-4 with TRBJ1-2; D not resolved. V lost 3 bases and J lost 4, with 9 bases in between. This CDR3 region has 13 residues. CDR3 sequence (DNA): TGTGCCAGCAGTTTGTCTGGCAGCTATGGCTACACCTTC. This encodes CASSLSGSYGYTF.

The gene calls are TRBV5-1 and TRBJ2-3; TRBD2 might be the D (6 bases). Trimming took 6 bases from V and 0 from J, leaving 14 bases between them. The length of the CDR3 is 15 residues. Germline assignment: CDR1 SGHRS and CDR2 YFSETQ. The CDR3 sequence: CASNKGTLSTDTQYF. For the CDR3, the DNA is TGCGCCAGCAACAAGGGGACTCTTAGCACAGATACGCAGTATTTT.

The chain couples TRBV6-5 to TRBJ1-1; 9 nucleotides line up with TRBD1. The trim removed 5 bases at V and 5 bases at J, leaving 6 bases unmatched. The CDR3 spans 14 residues. The V gene's germline CDR1 is MNHEY and CDR2 SVGAGI. DNA for the CDR3: TGTGCCAGCAGTCCGGGACAGGGTTGGACTGAAGCTTTCTTT. Its protein product is CASSPGQGWTEAFF.

This clone has a single count. The chain combines TRBV7-2 with TRBJ1-2; D gene uncertain. This CDR3 comprises 13 residues. Germline CDR1 reads SGHTA; CDR2 reads FQGNSA. The V end lost 5 bases, the J end lost 0 bases, and 7 bases lay between the germline ends. The CDR3 DNA sequence: TGTGCCAGCAGCCCCACAGCTAACTATGGCTACACCTTC. This translates into CASSPTANYGYTF.

The chain links TRBV28 to TRBJ2-7; 12 nucleotides agree with TRBD2. The CDR3 has 15 residues. V dropped 3 bases and J dropped 4; count of bases not matched to a gene: 4. CDR1 MDHEN and CDR2 SYDVKM come from the germline V gene. CDR3 sequence reads: CASSLDLAGGYEQYF. CDR3 nucleotides: TGTGCCAGCAGTTTGGACCTAGCGGGAGGGTACGAGCAGTACTTC.

In nucleotides, the CDR3 is TGTGCCAGCAGCGTAGAGCCCCAGGTGAGCTCTGGAAACACCATATATTTT. This gives the protein CASSVEPQVSSGNTIYF. The rearrangement uses TRBV9 and TRBJ1-3; no clear D. The CDR3 covers 17 residues. Germline V lookup: CDR1 SGDLS, CDR2 YYNGEE. Trimming cost V 0 bases and J 0 bases, with 13 bases left between them.